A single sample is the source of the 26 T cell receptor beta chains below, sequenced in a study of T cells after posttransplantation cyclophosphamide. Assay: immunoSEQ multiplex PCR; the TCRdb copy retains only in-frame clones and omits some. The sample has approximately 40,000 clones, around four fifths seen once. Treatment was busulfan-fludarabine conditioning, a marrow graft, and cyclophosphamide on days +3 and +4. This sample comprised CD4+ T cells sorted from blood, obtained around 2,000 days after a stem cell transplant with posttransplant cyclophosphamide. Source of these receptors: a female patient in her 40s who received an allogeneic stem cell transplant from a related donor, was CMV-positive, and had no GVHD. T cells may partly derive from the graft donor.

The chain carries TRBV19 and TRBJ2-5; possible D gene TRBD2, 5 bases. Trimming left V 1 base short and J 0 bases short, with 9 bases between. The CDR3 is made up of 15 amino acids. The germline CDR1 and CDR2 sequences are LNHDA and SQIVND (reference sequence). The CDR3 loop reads CASSIAGGYQETQYF. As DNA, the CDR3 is TGTGCCAGTAGTATAGCAGGCGGGTACCAAGAGACCCAGTACTTC.

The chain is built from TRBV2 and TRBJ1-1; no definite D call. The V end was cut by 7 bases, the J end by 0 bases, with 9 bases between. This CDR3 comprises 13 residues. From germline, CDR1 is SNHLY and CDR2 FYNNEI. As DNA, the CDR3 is TGTGCCAGCATGCCCGACATGAACACTGAAGCTTTCTTT. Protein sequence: CASMPDMNTEAFF.

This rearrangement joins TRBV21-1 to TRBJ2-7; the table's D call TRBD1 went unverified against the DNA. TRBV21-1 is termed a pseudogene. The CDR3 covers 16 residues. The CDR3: CASSKVAGQGAYEQYF. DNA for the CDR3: TGTGCCAGCAGCAAAGTGGCGGGACAGGGAGCTTACGAGCAGTACTTC.

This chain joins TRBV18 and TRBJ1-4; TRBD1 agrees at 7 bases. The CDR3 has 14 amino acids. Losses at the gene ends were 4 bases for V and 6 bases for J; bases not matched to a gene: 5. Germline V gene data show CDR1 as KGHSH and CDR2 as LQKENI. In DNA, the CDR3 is TGTGCCAGCTCACAGACAGGGCGGGATGAAAAACTGTTTTTT. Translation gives CASSQTGRDEKLFF.

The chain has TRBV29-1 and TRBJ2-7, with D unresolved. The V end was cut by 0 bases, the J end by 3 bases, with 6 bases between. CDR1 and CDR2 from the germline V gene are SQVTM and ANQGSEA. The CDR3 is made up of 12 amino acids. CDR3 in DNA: TGCAGCGTTGAAGACGGCGGCTACGAGCAGTACTTC. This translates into CSVEDGGYEQYF.

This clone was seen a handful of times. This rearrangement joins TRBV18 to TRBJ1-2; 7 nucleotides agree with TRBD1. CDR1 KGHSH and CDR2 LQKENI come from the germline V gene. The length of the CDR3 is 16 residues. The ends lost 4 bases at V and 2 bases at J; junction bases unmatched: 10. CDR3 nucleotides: TGTGCCAGCTCACTCATTCGACAGGGAGCGAACTATGGCTACACCTTC. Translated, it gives CASSLIRQGANYGYTF.

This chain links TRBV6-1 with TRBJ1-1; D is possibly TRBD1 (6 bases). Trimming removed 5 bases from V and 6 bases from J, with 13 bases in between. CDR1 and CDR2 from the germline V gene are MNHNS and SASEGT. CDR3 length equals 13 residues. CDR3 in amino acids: CASSLGRQAEAFF. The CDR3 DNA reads TGTGCCAGCAGTTTAGGACGACAGGCTGAAGCTTTCTTT.

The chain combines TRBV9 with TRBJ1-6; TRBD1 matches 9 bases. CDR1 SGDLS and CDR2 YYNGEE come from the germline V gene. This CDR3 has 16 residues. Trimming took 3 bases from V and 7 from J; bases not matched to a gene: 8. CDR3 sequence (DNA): TGTGCCAGCAGCGGGGACCGGGACAGGGTGAATTCACCCCTCCACTTT. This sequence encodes CASSGDRDRVNSPLHF. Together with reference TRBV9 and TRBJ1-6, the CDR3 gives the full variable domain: DSGVTQTPKHLITATGQRVTLRCSPRSGDLSVYWYQQSLDQGLQFLIQYYNGEERAKGNILERFSAQQFPDLHSELNLSSLELGDSALYFCASSGDRDRVNSPLHFGNGTRLTVT.

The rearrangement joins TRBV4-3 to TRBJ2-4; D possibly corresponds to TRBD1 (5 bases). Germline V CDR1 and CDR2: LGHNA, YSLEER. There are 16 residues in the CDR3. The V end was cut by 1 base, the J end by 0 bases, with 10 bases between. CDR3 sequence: CASSQGGHPAKNIQYF. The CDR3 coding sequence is TGCGCCAGCAGCCAAGGAGGACACCCAGCCAAAAACATTCAGTACTTC.

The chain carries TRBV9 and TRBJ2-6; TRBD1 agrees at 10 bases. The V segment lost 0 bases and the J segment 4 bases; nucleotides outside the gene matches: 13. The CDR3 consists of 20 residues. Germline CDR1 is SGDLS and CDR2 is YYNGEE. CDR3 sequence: CASSVADGGQGYPGANVLTF. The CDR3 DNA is TGTGCCAGCAGCGTAGCTGATGGGGGACAGGGGTATCCAGGGGCCAACGTCCTGACTTTC. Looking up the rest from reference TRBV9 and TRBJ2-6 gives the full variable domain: DSGVTQTPKHLITATGQRVTLRCSPRSGDLSVYWYQQSLDQGLQFLIQYYNGEERAKGNILERFSAQQFPDLHSELNLSSLELGDSALYFCASSVADGGQGYPGANVLTFGAGSRLTVL.

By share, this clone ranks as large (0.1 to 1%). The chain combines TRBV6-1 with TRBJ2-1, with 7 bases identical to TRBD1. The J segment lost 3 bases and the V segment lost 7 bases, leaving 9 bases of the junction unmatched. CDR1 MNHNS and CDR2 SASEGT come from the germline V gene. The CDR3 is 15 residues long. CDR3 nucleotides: TGTGCCAGCATTCCAGACAGGGAACGCTACAATGAGCAGTTCTTC. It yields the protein CASIPDRERYNEQFF.

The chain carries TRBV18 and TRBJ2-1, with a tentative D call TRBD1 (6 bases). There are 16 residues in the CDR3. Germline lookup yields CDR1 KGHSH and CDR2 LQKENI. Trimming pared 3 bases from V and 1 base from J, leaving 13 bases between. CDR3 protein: CASSPEITGSYNEQFF. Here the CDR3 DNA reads TGTGCCAGCTCACCCGAAATTACAGGGTCCTACAATGAGCAGTTCTTC. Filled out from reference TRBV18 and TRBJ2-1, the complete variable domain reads NAGVMQNPRHLVRRRGQEARLRCSPMKGHSHVYWYRQLPEEGLKFMVYLQKENIIDESGMPKERFSAEFPKEGPSILRIQQVVRGDSAAYFCASSPEITGSYNEQFFGPGTRLTVL.

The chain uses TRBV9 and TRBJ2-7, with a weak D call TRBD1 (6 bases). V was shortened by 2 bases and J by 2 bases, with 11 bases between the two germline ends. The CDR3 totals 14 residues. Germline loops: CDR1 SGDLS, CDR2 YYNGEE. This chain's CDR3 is CASSVGQRTYEQYF. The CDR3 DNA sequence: TGTGCCAGCAGCGTTGGACAGAGGACCTACGAGCAGTACTTC.

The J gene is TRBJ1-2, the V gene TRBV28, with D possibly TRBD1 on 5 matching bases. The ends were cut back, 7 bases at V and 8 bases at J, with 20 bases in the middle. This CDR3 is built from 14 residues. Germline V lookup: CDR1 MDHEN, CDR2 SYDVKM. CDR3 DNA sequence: TGTGCCAGCACGGCCGGGCGCTGGTCAGGGGGCTACACCTTC. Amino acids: CASTAGRWSGGYTF.

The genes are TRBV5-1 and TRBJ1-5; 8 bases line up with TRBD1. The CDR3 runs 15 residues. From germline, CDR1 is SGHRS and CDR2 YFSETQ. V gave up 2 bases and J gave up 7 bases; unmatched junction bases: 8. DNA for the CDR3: TGCGCCAGCAGCTTACAGGGGGAGAAAGGGCAGCCCCAGCATTTT. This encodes CASSLQGEKGQPQHF.

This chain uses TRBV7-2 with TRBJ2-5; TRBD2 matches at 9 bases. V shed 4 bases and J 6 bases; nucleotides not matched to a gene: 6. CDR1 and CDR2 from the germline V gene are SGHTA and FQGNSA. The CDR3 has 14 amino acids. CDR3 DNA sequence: TGTGCCAGCAGCTCTGCGGGGGGGTTCCAGACCCAGTACTTC. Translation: CASSSAGGFQTQYF.

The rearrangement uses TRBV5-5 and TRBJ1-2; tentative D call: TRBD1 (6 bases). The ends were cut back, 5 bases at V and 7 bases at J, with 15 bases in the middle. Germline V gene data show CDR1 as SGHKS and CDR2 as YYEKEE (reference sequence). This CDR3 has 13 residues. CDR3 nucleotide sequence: TGTGCCAGCAGGGTGGGGGGGCAACGTGGCTACACCTTC. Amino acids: CASRVGGQRGYTF.

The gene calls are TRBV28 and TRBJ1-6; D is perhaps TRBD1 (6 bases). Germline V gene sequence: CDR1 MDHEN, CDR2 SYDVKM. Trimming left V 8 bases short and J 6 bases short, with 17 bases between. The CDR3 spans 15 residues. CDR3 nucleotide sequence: TGTGCCAGCCGTGACTGGACAGTTCTTAATTCACCCCTCCACTTT. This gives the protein CASRDWTVLNSPLHF.

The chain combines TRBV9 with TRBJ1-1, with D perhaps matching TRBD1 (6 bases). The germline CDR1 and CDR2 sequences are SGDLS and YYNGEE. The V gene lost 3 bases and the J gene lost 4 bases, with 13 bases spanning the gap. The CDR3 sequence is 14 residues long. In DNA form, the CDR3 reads TGTGCCAGCAGCGCTATCCGAGGGGGCACTGAAGCTTTCTTT. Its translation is CASSAIRGGTEAFF.

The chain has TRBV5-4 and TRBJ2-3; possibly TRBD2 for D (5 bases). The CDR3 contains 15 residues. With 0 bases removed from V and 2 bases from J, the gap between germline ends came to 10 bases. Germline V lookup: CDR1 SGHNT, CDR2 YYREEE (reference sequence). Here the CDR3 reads CASSLGGHYTDTQYF. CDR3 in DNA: TGTGCCAGCAGCTTGGGAGGGCATTACACAGATACGCAGTATTTT. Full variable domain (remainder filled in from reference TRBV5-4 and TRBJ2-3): ETGVTQSPTHLIKTRGQQVTLRCSSQSGHNTVSWYQQALGQGPQFIFQYYREEENGRGNFPPRFSGLQFPNYSSELNVNALELDDSALYLCASSLGGHYTDTQYFGPGTRLTVL.

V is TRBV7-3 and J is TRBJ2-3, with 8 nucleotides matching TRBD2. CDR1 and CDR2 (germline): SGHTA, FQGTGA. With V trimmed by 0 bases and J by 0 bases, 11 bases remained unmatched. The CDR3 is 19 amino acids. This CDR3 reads CASSLTGAGGGLSTDTQYF. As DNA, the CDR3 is TGTGCCAGCAGCTTAACGGGGGCTGGCGGGGGGCTGAGCACAGATACGCAGTATTTT. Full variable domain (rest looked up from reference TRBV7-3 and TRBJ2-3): GAGVSQTPSNKVTEKGKYVELRCDPISGHTALYWYRQSLGQGPEFLIYFQGTGAADDSGLPNDRFFAVRPEGSVSTLKIQRTERGDSAVYLCASSLTGAGGGLSTDTQYFGPGTRLTVL.

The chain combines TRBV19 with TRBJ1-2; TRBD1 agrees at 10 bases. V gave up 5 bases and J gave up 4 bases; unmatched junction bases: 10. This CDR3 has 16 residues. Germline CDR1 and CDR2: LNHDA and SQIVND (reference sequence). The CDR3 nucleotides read TGTGCCAGTAGTTCCCTTATTGGACAGGGGGGCTATGGCTACACCTTC. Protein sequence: CASSSLIGQGGYGYTF.

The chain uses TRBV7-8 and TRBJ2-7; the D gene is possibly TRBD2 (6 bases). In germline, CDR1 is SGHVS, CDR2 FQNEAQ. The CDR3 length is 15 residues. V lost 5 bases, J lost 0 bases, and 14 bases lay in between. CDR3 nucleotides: TGTGCCAGCAGCCGTGGGACGGGAGTCTCCTACGAGCAGTACTTC. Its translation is CASSRGTGVSYEQYF.

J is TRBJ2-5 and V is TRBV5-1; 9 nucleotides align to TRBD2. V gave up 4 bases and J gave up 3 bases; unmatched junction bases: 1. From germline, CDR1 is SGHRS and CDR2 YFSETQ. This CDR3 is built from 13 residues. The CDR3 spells CASSPSGEETQYF. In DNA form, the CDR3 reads TGCGCCAGCAGCCCTAGCGGGGAAGAGACCCAGTACTTC.

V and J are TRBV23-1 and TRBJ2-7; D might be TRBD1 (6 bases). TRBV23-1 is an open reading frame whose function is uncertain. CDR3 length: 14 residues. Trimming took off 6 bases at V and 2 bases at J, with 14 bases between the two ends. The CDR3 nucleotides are TGCGCCAGCAGACCTGACCGGGACACCTACGAGCAGTACTTC. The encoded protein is CASRPDRDTYEQYF.

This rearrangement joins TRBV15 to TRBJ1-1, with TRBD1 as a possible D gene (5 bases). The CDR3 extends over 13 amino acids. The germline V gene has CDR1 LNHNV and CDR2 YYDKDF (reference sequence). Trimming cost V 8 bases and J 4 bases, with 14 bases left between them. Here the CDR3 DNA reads TGTGCCACCTCGCAGGGTTGGGGCACTGAAGCTTTCTTT. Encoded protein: CATSQGWGTEAFF.